Below are 30 T cell receptor beta chains sequenced from a single sample in a study of blood T cell repertoires in COVID-19. Libraries were prepared by immunoSEQ multiplex PCR; TCRdb keeps only in-frame clonotypes and omits some of them. The table shows approximately 390,000 clones, with 88% occurring only once. What was sequenced was PBMCs or T cells enriched from blood (not recorded which). These receptors originate from a woman aged 40 to 50 with acute COVID-19.

The J gene is TRBJ2-5, the V gene TRBV5-4; perhaps TRBD1 as D (6 bases). V lost 5 bases and J lost 5, with 16 bases in between. The CDR3 is 14 residues long. Per the germline V gene, CDR1 is SGHNT and CDR2 is YYREEE (reference sequence). CDR3: CASRQGPVDETQYF. CDR3 DNA: TGTGCCAGCAGACAGGGCCCGGTGGACGAGACCCAGTACTTC.

V and J are TRBV2 and TRBJ1-2, with D possibly being TRBD1 (6 bases). The germline V and J ends were trimmed by 9 bases and 4 bases, with 21 bases remaining between them. The CDR3 totals 15 residues. Germline V lookup: CDR1 SNHLY, CDR2 FYNNEI. The DNA of the CDR3 is TGTGCCAGTGGGGGAGGGACATCTGTACCCTATGGCTACACCTTC. It yields the protein CASGGGTSVPYGYTF.

The chain uses TRBV7-2 and TRBJ1-2; TRBD1 aligns across 9 bases. In germline, CDR1 is SGHTA, CDR2 FQGNSA. CDR3 size: 13 residues. Losses at the gene ends were 5 bases for V and 5 bases for J; bases not matched to a gene: 3. Here the CDR3 DNA reads TGTGCCAGCAGCAGGGACAGGGCATATGGCTACACCTTC. Translation gives CASSRDRAYGYTF.

This clone was detected a few times. The chain uses TRBV11-2 and TRBJ1-4; TRBD1 matches at 8 bases. The junction had 3 bases not matched to a gene; V was cut back by 4 bases and J by 8 bases. CDR1 and CDR2 (germline): SGHAT, FQNNGV. The CDR3 loop spans 13 amino acids. This chain's CDR3 is CASSSRTGEKLFF. Written as DNA, the CDR3 is TGTGCCAGCAGCTCTCGGACAGGGGAAAAACTGTTTTTT.

The chain combines TRBV7-6 with TRBJ2-5; 12 nucleotides align to TRBD2. After removal of 5 bases from V and 8 bases from J, the junction contained 3 bases not matched to a gene. The CDR3 spans 13 residues. The germline CDR1 and CDR2 sequences are SGHVS and FNYEAQ. DNA for the CDR3: TGTGCCAGCAGCACGGGACTAGCGGGCACCCAGTACTTC. Residues: CASSTGLAGTQYF.

The chain joins TRBV18 to TRBJ2-5, with a weak D call TRBD2 (5 bases). The germline V gene has CDR1 KGHSH and CDR2 LQKENI. The CDR3 sequence is 16 residues long. Trimming took 1 base from V and 1 from J, leaving 13 bases between them. CDR3 sequence (DNA): TGTGCCAGCTCACCACGGGTCGGGGATACCCAAGAGACCCAGTACTTC. Encoded protein: CASSPRVGDTQETQYF.

The chain recombines TRBV18 with TRBJ2-1, with 9 bases fitting TRBD2. Trimming at V came to 3 bases and at J to 7 bases, leaving 7 bases not matched to a gene. Germline V gene lookup returns CDR1 KGHSH and CDR2 LQKENI. The CDR3 consists of 15 residues. The CDR3 loop reads CASSPGLAPRNEQFF. For the CDR3, the DNA is TGTGCCAGCTCACCTGGACTAGCGCCGCGGAATGAGCAGTTCTTC. The entire variable domain, with the rest obtained from reference TRBV18 and TRBJ2-1, is as follows: NAGVMQNPRHLVRRRGQEARLRCSPMKGHSHVYWYRQLPEEGLKFMVYLQKENIIDESGMPKERFSAEFPKEGPSILRIQQVVRGDSAAYFCASSPGLAPRNEQFFGPGTRLTVL.

The V gene is TRBV5-1, the J gene TRBJ1-1; D uncertain. Germline V CDR1 and CDR2: SGHRS, YFSETQ. The CDR3 runs to 14 residues. Between the trimmed V and J ends, which lost 2 bases and 2 bases, there was a span of 10 bases. CDR3 DNA sequence: TGCGCCAGCAGCTTTAGCGAAACAAACACTGAAGCTTTCTTT. Translating it yields CASSFSETNTEAFF.

The CDR3 region has the DNA TGCGCCAGCAGCCAGATTTTCAGGGGCCCCTACAATCAGCCCCAGCATTTT. Translating it yields CASSQIFRGPYNQPQHF. The genes are TRBV4-1 and TRBJ1-5; D is possibly TRBD1 (6 bases). This CDR3 is 17 amino acids long. Germline V gene data show CDR1 as MGHRA and CDR2 as YSYEKL. V dropped 3 bases and J dropped 3 bases, with 18 bases sitting between them.

V and J are TRBV5-6 and TRBJ1-2, with D unclear. Trimming left V 3 bases short and J 3 bases short, with 9 bases between. This CDR3 has 13 residues. Germline CDR1 reads SGHDT; CDR2 reads YYEEEE. The CDR3 coding sequence is TGTGCCAGCAGCTACGACACCGACTATGGCTACACCTTC. It yields the protein CASSYDTDYGYTF. The complete variable domain, with remaining parts taken from reference TRBV5-6 and TRBJ1-2, reads DAGVTQSPTHLIKTRGQQVTLRCSPKSGHDTVSWYQQALGQGPQFIFQYYEEEERQRGNFPDRFSGHQFPNYSSELNVNALLLGDSALYLCASSYDTDYGYTFGSGTRLTVV.

The chain uses TRBV25-1 and TRBJ2-2; TRBD1 agrees at 7 bases. Germline values: CDR1 MGHDK, CDR2 SYGVNS. The CDR3 has 14 residues. V shed 3 bases and J 4 bases; nucleotides not matched to a gene: 2. The CDR3 DNA sequence: TGTGCCAGCAGTGAGGACAGGCCCACCGGGGAGCTGTTTTTT. Translating gives CASSEDRPTGELFF.

The chain couples TRBV2 to TRBJ2-5; D is perhaps TRBD2 (6 bases). CDR1 and CDR2 from the germline V gene are SNHLY and FYNNEI. The V and J ends lost 2 bases and 9 bases respectively, with 16 bases between them. The CDR3 sequence is 14 residues long. The CDR3 nucleotides read TGTGCCAGCAGTGAACTAGCGTCGGGGGTTGCCCAGTACTTC. Its protein is CASSELASGVAQYF.

The chain employs TRBV5-6 and TRBJ1-3; tentatively, D is TRBD1 (5 bases). Trimming took 4 bases from V and 2 from J, leaving 13 bases between them. This CDR3 spans 15 amino acids. Germline assignment: CDR1 SGHDT and CDR2 YYEEEE. CDR3 DNA: TGTGCCAGCAGCCCTAATCCGGGGGCTGGAAACACCATATATTTT. Protein product: CASSPNPGAGNTIYF.

This chain links TRBV7-2 with TRBJ2-1; D gene unclear. Trimming left V 1 base short and J 0 bases short, with 7 bases between. This CDR3 has 15 amino acids. CDR1 is SGHTA, CDR2 FQGNSA, per germline. Here the CDR3 reads CASSLDLNSYNEQFF. The CDR3, as DNA: TGTGCCAGCAGCTTAGACTTAAACTCCTACAATGAGCAGTTCTTC.

V is TRBV9 and J is TRBJ2-3, with TRBD2 identical over 7 bases. V lost 2 bases and J lost 1; bases outside the gene matches: 7. Germline CDR1 reads SGDLS; CDR2 reads YYNGEE. The CDR3 has 16 residues. The CDR3 DNA reads TGTGCCAGCAGCGTCGGACTAGTTCCGGGCACAGATACGCAGTATTTT. This encodes CASSVGLVPGTDTQYF.

This clone has only one observation. This chain uses TRBV5-1 with TRBJ2-3; 7 bases align to TRBD2. In germline, CDR1 is SGHRS, CDR2 YFSETQ. The CDR3 is 14 amino acids. V was pared by 4 bases and J by 6 bases, with 8 bases of the junction left unmatched. CDR3 protein: CASSRGGIRDTQYF. For the CDR3, the DNA is TGCGCCAGCAGCCGCGGGGGAATACGGGATACGCAGTATTTT.

This chain uses TRBV12-3 or TRBV12-4 with TRBJ1-1; no reliable D call. Trimming removed 2 bases from V and 3 bases from J, with 7 bases in between. This CDR3 comprises 13 residues. The CDR3: CASSLSRDTEAFF. CDR3 coding DNA: TGTGCCAGCAGTTTATCTCGGGACACTGAAGCTTTCTTT.

The gene calls are TRBV9 and TRBJ2-7; maybe TRBD2 (7 bases). V lost 5 bases, J lost 7 bases, and 19 bases lay in between. CDR3 length: 14 amino acids. The germline CDR1 and CDR2 sequences are SGDLS and YYNGEE. The CDR3 DNA is TGTGCCAGCAGTAAGGCGGGGGCGTCGGATGAGCAGTACTTC. Amino acid sequence: CASSKAGASDEQYF.

This chain connects TRBV5-6 to TRBJ1-5; D gene unclear. The CDR3 consists of 14 residues. V shed 0 bases and J shed 6 bases, with 10 bases lying between them. Germline CDR1 reads SGHDT; CDR2 reads YYEEEE. CDR3 bases: TGTGCCAGCAGCTTGGCCGAGGTGGGTCAGCCCCAGCATTTT. It translates to CASSLAEVGQPQHF.

This chain joins TRBV12-5 and TRBJ2-2; 7 bases fit TRBD1. Germline V gene sequence: CDR1 LGHNT, CDR2 FRNRAP. The CDR3 contains 17 residues. Trimming at V came to 2 bases and at J to 0 bases, leaving 6 bases not matched to a gene. CDR3 coding DNA: TGTGCTAGTGGTTTGTCGCGGCAGGGGGCGAACACCGGGGAGCTGTTTTTT. Amino acids: CASGLSRQGANTGELFF.

This clone was seen more than once but under ten times. This rearrangement joins TRBV6-5 to TRBJ2-7; a weak D match, TRBD2 (5 bases). The germline CDR1 and CDR2 sequences are MNHEY and SVGAGI. CDR3 length: 11 residues. V lost 10 bases, J lost 5 bases, and 12 bases lay in between. The CDR3 DNA follows: TGTGCCAATGGACTCCCGGACGAGCAGTACTTC. Translated, it gives CANGLPDEQYF.

The chain has TRBV19 and TRBJ1-2; 7 positions match TRBD1. V gave up 4 bases and J gave up 2 bases; unmatched junction bases: 10. Germline V lookup: CDR1 LNHDA, CDR2 SQIVND (reference sequence). The CDR3 extends over 16 amino acids. DNA for the CDR3: TGTGCCAGTAGTACCTCACAGGGGAAGGAGAACTATGGCTACACCTTC. It encodes CASSTSQGKENYGYTF.

This sequence joins TRBV27 and TRBJ2-7; the D gene is possibly TRBD2 (6 bases). V was shortened by 2 bases and J by 3 bases, with 14 bases between the two germline ends. This CDR3 comprises 15 residues. CDR1 and CDR2 (germline): MNHEY, SMNVEV (reference sequence). CDR3 region: CASSLAPGDLYEQYF. CDR3 sequence (DNA): TGTGCCAGCAGTTTAGCTCCGGGGGACCTCTACGAGCAGTACTTC.

This clone was seen once. The rearrangement joins TRBV6-5 to TRBJ1-1; a weak D match, TRBD1 (5 bases). Trimming shortened V by 10 bases and J by 0 bases, and 12 bases separated the two germline ends. Germline CDR1 MNHEY, CDR2 SVGAGI. This CDR3 is 13 amino acids long. The DNA of the CDR3 is TGTGCCACCCAGACAGCCCTGAACACTGAAGCTTTCTTT. This translates into CATQTALNTEAFF.

This clone has more than one count but fewer than ten. V is TRBV5-5 and J is TRBJ1-2; 11 bases align to TRBD1. V was clipped by 0 bases and J by 7 bases; unmatched bases: 5. Germline values: CDR1 SGHKS, CDR2 YYEKEE (reference sequence). The CDR3 spans 15 residues. The CDR3, as DNA: TGTGCCAGCAGCTTGGCCGGACAGGGGGCGTTTGGCTACACCTTC. It specifies CASSLAGQGAFGYTF.

CDR3 sequence (DNA): TGTGCCAGCAGCTTGGCGGCGGAGGCCACCGGGGAGCTGTTTTTT. Translated, it gives CASSLAAEATGELFF. The J gene is TRBJ2-2, the V gene TRBV5-5, with D possibly TRBD2 on 5 matching bases. The ends were cut back, 0 bases at V and 4 bases at J, with 10 bases in the middle. CDR1 and CDR2 (germline): SGHKS, YYEKEE (reference sequence). This CDR3 has 15 residues.

This chain joins TRBV4-1 and TRBJ2-1; 10 nucleotides agree with TRBD1. Germline CDR1 is MGHRA and CDR2 is YSYEKL. V trimming: 1 base; J trimming: 9 bases; junction bases outside the gene matches: 6. The CDR3 sequence is 15 residues long. The CDR3 DNA reads as TGCGCCAGCAGCCAAGCCCCGACAGGGGGCAGTGAGCAGTTCTTC. Translated, it gives CASSQAPTGGSEQFF.

Only one count was recorded for this clone. V usage is TRBV19 and J usage is TRBJ2-3, with D perhaps matching TRBD1 (6 bases). The CDR3 runs to 15 residues. With 2 bases removed from V and 1 base from J, the gap between germline ends came to 10 bases. The V gene's germline CDR1 is LNHDA and CDR2 SQIVND (reference sequence). Here the CDR3 DNA reads TGTGCCAGTAGTATATTGACAGGCGGCACAGATACGCAGTATTTT. This codes for CASSILTGGTDTQYF.

This clone appeared a single time. The chain has TRBV5-1 and TRBJ2-2; tentatively, D is TRBD1 (6 bases). Germline CDR1 SGHRS, CDR2 YFSETQ. CDR3 length: 17 residues. V was shortened by 3 bases and J by 6 bases, with 21 bases between the two germline ends. CDR3 residues: CASSSVAPQQGSGELFF. CDR3 bases: TGCGCCAGCAGCTCTGTCGCCCCTCAACAGGGATCCGGGGAGCTGTTTTTT.

The CDR3 reads CASSQRDRGCHNEQFF. DNA for the CDR3: TGCGCCAGCAGTCAGCGGGACAGGGGGTGTCACAATGAGCAGTTCTTC. This chain links TRBV23-1 with TRBJ2-1, with 11 bases aligning to TRBD1. TRBV23-1 is recorded as an ORF, its role being uncertain. V trimming: 3 bases; J trimming: 5 bases; junction bases outside the gene matches: 6. The CDR3 is 16 residues long.